Following are 7 T cell receptor beta chains from one sample sequenced in a study of T cell repertoires in ileal Crohn's disease. Sequenced by immunoSEQ multiplex PCR; TCRdb stores in-frame clones only, minus some. The profile shows a few thousand clones, roughly 72% of them singletons. Time point reported: proximal margin of the surgical specimen (macroscopically non-inflamed). The material sequenced was ileal tissue. These TCRs come from an adult with Crohn's disease.

This clone ranks as hyperexpanded. The CDR3 here is CASSDGTSYEAFF. For the CDR3, the DNA is TGTGCCAGCAGTGATGGGACCTCATATGAAGCTTTCTTT. The V gene is TRBV2, the J gene TRBJ1-1, with D perhaps TRBD1 (5 bases). Germline V CDR1 and CDR2: SNHLY, FYNNEI. This CDR3 has 13 amino acids. Trimming removed 3 bases from V and 7 bases from J, with 12 bases in between.

This clone was seen more than once but under ten times. The V gene is TRBV6-1, the J gene TRBJ1-2, with TRBD1 matching 7 bases. Germline CDR1 is MNHNS and CDR2 is SASEGT. V lost 10 bases to trimming and J lost 2 bases; unmatched junction nucleotides: 4. This CDR3 is 12 amino acids long. The CDR3 loop is CAMGQLNYGYTF. In nucleotides, the CDR3 is TGTGCCATGGGACAGCTGAACTATGGCTACACCTTC.

The V and J genes are TRBV9 and TRBJ1-2; D remains unclear. The CDR3 is 13 residues long. With 7 bases removed from V and 4 bases from J, the gap between germline ends came to 14 bases. Germline values: CDR1 SGDLS, CDR2 YYNGEE. As DNA, the CDR3 is TGTGCCAGCGACTCAAGAAAGACCTATGGCTACACCTTC. Encoded protein: CASDSRKTYGYTF.

This clone was seen a few times. The rearrangement uses TRBV7-8 and TRBJ2-7; the match to TRBD2 covers 16 bases. J lost 2 bases, V lost 3 bases, and 4 bases had no gene match. Germline assignment: CDR1 SGHVS and CDR2 FQNEAQ. The CDR3 loop spans 17 amino acids. The CDR3 DNA sequence: TGTGCCAGCAGCTTTTCCGGGACTAGCGGGGGGGCCTACGAGCAGTACTTC. Amino acid sequence: CASSFSGTSGGAYEQYF.

The chain has TRBV21-1 and TRBJ1-2. TRBV21-1 is deemed a pseudogene. The CDR3 is 16 amino acids. The chain's CDR3 is CASSKVSVPANYGYTF. For the CDR3, the DNA is TGTGCCAGCAGCAAAGTCTCGGTGCCAGCTAACTATGGCTACACCTTC.

This clone has more than one count but fewer than ten. The chain has TRBV7-9 and TRBJ1-1; no reliable D call. From germline, CDR1 is SEHNR and CDR2 FQNEAQ (reference sequence). This CDR3 region has 14 residues. The germline V and J ends were trimmed by 6 bases and 0 bases, with 11 bases remaining between them. CDR3 DNA sequence: TGTGCCAGCAGGTTGGAACACATGAACACTGAAGCTTTCTTT. It codes for CASRLEHMNTEAFF.

The gene calls are TRBV6-6 and TRBJ2-6; TRBD1 is a possible D gene (6 bases). CDR1 and CDR2 from the germline V gene are MNHNY and SVGAGI (reference sequence). V lost 7 bases and J 4 bases, leaving 17 bases between the germline ends. The CDR3 sequence is 16 residues long. CDR3 sequence (DNA): TGTGCCAGCACCGGGGACATAGCACCCGGGGCCAACGTCCTGACTTTC. Protein product: CASTGDIAPGANVLTF.